This is a list of T cell receptor beta chains from one sample in a study of blood T cell repertoires in COVID-19. Method: immunoSEQ multiplex PCR; TCRdb's copy keeps in-frame clones and lacks some. The sample includes tens of thousands of clones, about 87% seen only once; the top ten take 4.7%. The sample consisted of peripheral blood. Source of these receptors: a human donor in a cohort sampled during active COVID-19. Each CDR3 is given with its conserved first and last residue. The order of the fields is V gene, CDR3 length, clone size, J gene, D gene, CDR3 DNA, CDR3 protein. D genes are given only for firm matches. Size is stated for part of the rows, as once, few or many counts, or as a class when the clone is expanded.

v_gene: TRBV27; len: 16; abundance: .; j_gene: TRBJ2-1; d_gene: TRBD2; CDR3nt: TGTGCCAGCAGACAACTAGCGGGAGCAGGGTCCAATGAGCAGTTCTTC; CDR3aa: CASRQLAGAGSNEQFF
v_gene: TRBV5-1; len: 15; abundance: .; j_gene: TRBJ1-5; d_gene: .; CDR3nt: TGCGCCAGCAGCCCTACCGGGGTCGAAAATCAGCCCCAGCATTTT; CDR3aa: CASSPTGVENQPQHF
v_gene: TRBV6-2/TRBV6-3; len: 15; abundance: .; j_gene: TRBJ1-1; d_gene: .; CDR3nt: TGTGCCAGCAGTCTCCCACGAGTAAAGAACACTGAAGCTTTCTTT; CDR3aa: CASSLPRVKNTEAFF
v_gene: TRBV7-8; len: 15; abundance: .; j_gene: TRBJ2-7; d_gene: TRBD2; CDR3nt: TGTGCCAGCAGCCGAGAGTCCGGGACTAGCGGGCGACGGTACTTC; CDR3aa: CASSRESGTSGRRYF
v_gene: TRBV19; len: 14; abundance: few; j_gene: TRBJ2-7; d_gene: .; CDR3nt: TGTGCCAGTAGGCTTAGCGGACACTCCTACGAGCAGTACTTC; CDR3aa: CASRLSGHSYEQYF
v_gene: TRBV6-1; len: 16; abundance: .; j_gene: TRBJ2-7; d_gene: TRBD2; CDR3nt: TGTGCCAGCAGTGAAGATCTAGCGGGAGCGGGAGCAAAGCAGTACTTC; CDR3aa: CASSEDLAGAGAKQYF
v_gene: TRBV28; len: 17; abundance: .; j_gene: TRBJ2-1; d_gene: .; CDR3nt: TGTGCCAGCAGTTTATGGAGTGTCCGGGATTTGGGCAATGAGCAGTTCTTC; CDR3aa: CASSLWSVRDLGNEQFF
v_gene: TRBV5-5; len: 14; abundance: .; j_gene: TRBJ2-1; d_gene: TRBD2; CDR3nt: TGTGCCAGCAGAAAAGGGGACTACAGTCCTGAGCAGTTCTTC; CDR3aa: CASRKGDYSPEQFF
v_gene: TRBV7-9; len: 15; abundance: once; j_gene: TRBJ2-5; d_gene: TRBD1; CDR3nt: TGTGCCAGCAGCCCAAGGGGGGGACAGGGGGAGACCCAGTACTTC; CDR3aa: CASSPRGGQGETQYF
v_gene: TRBV7-2; len: 19; abundance: .; j_gene: TRBJ2-5; d_gene: TRBD1; CDR3nt: TGTGCCAGCAGCTTAGCGTCGTTCAACAGGGGAACCACCTTGGAGACCCAGTACTTC; CDR3aa: CASSLASFNRGTTLETQYF
v_gene: TRBV10-3; len: 14; abundance: .; j_gene: TRBJ1-4; d_gene: .; CDR3nt: TGTGCCATCAGTGATACTGCAACTAATGAAAAACTGTTTTTT; CDR3aa: CAISDTATNEKLFF
v_gene: TRBV28; len: 14; abundance: once; j_gene: TRBJ2-7; d_gene: .; CDR3nt: TGTGCCAGCACCCTTTCCGGGACTTCCTACGAGCAGTACTTC; CDR3aa: CASTLSGTSYEQYF
v_gene: TRBV3-1/TRBV3-2; len: 13; abundance: .; j_gene: TRBJ1-1; d_gene: .; CDR3nt: TGTGCCAGCAGCTCTGGGGGGAGCACTGAAGCTTTCTTT; CDR3aa: CASSSGGSTEAFF
v_gene: TRBV25-1; len: 11; abundance: .; j_gene: TRBJ2-7; d_gene: .; CDR3nt: TGTGCCAGCGGCCAGGCGGGCGAGCAGTACTTC; CDR3aa: CASGQAGEQYF
v_gene: TRBV18; len: 16; abundance: .; j_gene: TRBJ2-7; d_gene: TRBD2; CDR3nt: TGTGCCAGCTCACCAGTCGCTAGCGGGAGAAGGTACGAGCAGTACTTC; CDR3aa: CASSPVASGRRYEQYF
v_gene: TRBV7-3; len: 14; abundance: .; j_gene: TRBJ1-5; d_gene: TRBD1; CDR3nt: TGTGCCAGCAGCTTTAGCAGGGGGAATCAGCCCCAGCATTTT; CDR3aa: CASSFSRGNQPQHF
v_gene: TRBV5-6; len: 15; abundance: .; j_gene: TRBJ2-7; d_gene: .; CDR3nt: TGTGCCAGCAGCTTGGTAGTCTTACGCACCTCCGAGCAGTACTTC; CDR3aa: CASSLVVLRTSEQYF
v_gene: TRBV29-1; len: 13; abundance: .; j_gene: TRBJ2-7; d_gene: TRBD1; CDR3nt: TGCAGCGTGGTGACAGGGGGCTCCTACGAGCAGTACTTC; CDR3aa: CSVVTGGSYEQYF
v_gene: TRBV27; len: 15; abundance: .; j_gene: TRBJ2-2; d_gene: TRBD2; CDR3nt: TGTGCCAGCAGAGTAGCGGGAGGGCCGGCCGGGGAGCTGTTTTTT; CDR3aa: CASRVAGGPAGELFF
v_gene: TRBV7-6; len: 14; abundance: few; j_gene: TRBJ1-3; d_gene: .; CDR3nt: TGTGCCAGCAGCTTAAGCGGGTCTGGAAACACCATATATTTT; CDR3aa: CASSLSGSGNTIYF